These 28 T cell receptor beta chains came from one sample sequenced in a study of vaccination and CD4 T cells after COVID-19. Treatment of the sample: roughly 10-day PBMC culture with coronavirus spike peptide pools or control peptides (ViraFEST assay). Cultured CD4+ T-cell DNA underwent Oncomine TCR Beta short-read sequencing. MiXCR was run by TCRdb on the PCR reads, yielding one entry per CDR3 protein. This table has approximately 21,000 distinct CDR3 sequences, under 65% appearing once. Their specific antigens are unknown. The sample was CD4+ T cells from blood, cultured in vitro, taken after SARS-CoV-2 vaccination. The source of these receptors is a human donor who received a COVID-19 vaccine.

This clonotype was observed a single time. V is TRBV11-3 and J is TRBJ2-5, with D possibly being TRBD2 (5 bases). Trimming took 2 bases from V and 0 from J, leaving 16 bases between them. CDR1 SGHNT and CDR2 YENEEA come from the germline V gene. The CDR3 is 17 amino acids. CDR3 amino acids: CASSLTWALANQETQYF. DNA of the CDR3: TGTGCCAGCAGCTTAACCTGGGCATTAGCGAACCAAGAGACCCAGTACTTC.

The chain carries TRBV18 and TRBJ1-2; 7 bases agree with TRBD1. The V gene's germline CDR1 is KGHSH and CDR2 LQKENI. The junction had 16 bases not matched to a gene; V was cut back by 3 bases and J by 6 bases. CDR3 size: 17 residues. CDR3 protein: CASSPLLKGTVGNGYTF. For the CDR3, the DNA is TGTGCCAGCTCACCCCTCCTGAAGGGGACAGTAGGAAATGGCTACACCTTC.

V usage is TRBV12-3 or TRBV12-4 and J usage is TRBJ1-1; maybe TRBD1 (5 bases). V was clipped by 3 bases and J by 0 bases, with 11 bases between them. The CDR3 length is 15 residues. The CDR3 is CASSFPKGLNTEAFF. The CDR3 DNA follows: TGTGCCAGCAGTTTTCCAAAGGGGCTGAACACTGAAGCTTTCTTT.

This clonotype turned up a few times. This chain connects TRBV6-1 to TRBJ1-6; 8 nucleotides line up with TRBD1. The CDR3 is 15 residues long. J gave up 5 bases and V 5 bases, and 5 bases lay outside the gene matches. CDR1 is MNHNS, CDR2 SASEGT, per germline. The CDR3 reads CASSTDRVDNSPLHF. The CDR3 coding sequence is TGTGCCAGCAGTACGGACAGGGTGGATAATTCACCCCTCCACTTT.

The genes are TRBV15 and TRBJ2-1; D possibly matches TRBD1 or TRBD2 (5 bases each). The length of the CDR3 is 15 residues. Germline CDR1 LNHNV, CDR2 YYDKDF (reference sequence). Between the trimmed V and J ends, which lost 2 bases and 5 bases, there was a span of 13 bases. CDR3 region: CATSRPGRQDNEQFF. CDR3 coding DNA: TGTGCCACCAGCAGACCGGGACGGCAAGACAATGAGCAGTTCTTC. The whole variable domain, filled in from reference TRBV15 and TRBJ2-1, reads DAMVIQNPRYQVTQFGKPVTLSCSQTLNHNVMYWYQQKSSQAPKLLFHYYDKDFNNEADTPDNFQSRRPNTSFCFLDIRSPGLGDTAMYLCATSRPGRQDNEQFFGPGTRLTVL.

The table lists this clonotype with a count of one. The gene calls are TRBV29-1 and TRBJ1-1; possible D gene TRBD1, 5 bases. Trimming took 2 bases from V and 4 from J, leaving 11 bases between them. Looked up from germline, CDR1 is SQVTM and CDR2 is ANQGSEA. CDR3 length equals 13 residues. The DNA for the CDR3 is TGCAGCGTTGAACAGGGCCGGGGCACTGAAGCTTTCTTT. Encoded protein: CSVEQGRGTEAFF.

The V gene is TRBV12-3 or TRBV12-4, the J gene TRBJ2-5; possible D gene TRBD1, 6 bases. CDR3 length: 14 residues. V was pared by 5 bases and J by 7 bases, with 17 bases between. For the CDR3, the DNA is TGTGCCAGCAGTCGGGGAACAGGGTTGGTGACCCAGTACTTC. Its protein is CASSRGTGLVTQYF.

This chain joins TRBV20-1 and TRBJ2-2, with a weak D call TRBD2 (7 bases). Trimming stripped 0 bases from V and 4 bases from J, with 9 bases between. CDR3 size: 14 residues. Per germline, CDR1 DFQATT and CDR2 SNEGSKA (reference sequence). The CDR3 reads CSARDGGLTGELFF. The DNA of the CDR3 is TGCAGTGCTAGAGACGGGGGGCTCACCGGGGAGCTGTTTTTT.

This clonotype was seen only a few times. J is TRBJ1-1 and V is TRBV20-1, with D possibly being TRBD1 (5 bases). The CDR3 is 13 residues long. V was clipped by 5 bases and J by 0 bases, with 10 bases between them. Germline V gives CDR1 DFQATT, CDR2 SNEGSKA (reference sequence). The CDR3 nucleotides read TGCAGTGCTGCGGGACGGTTGAACACTGAAGCTTTCTTT. This translates into CSAAGRLNTEAFF.

J is TRBJ1-1 and V is TRBV12-3 or TRBV12-4, with D unresolved. CDR3 size: 14 residues. The V end was cut by 6 bases, the J end by 1 base, with 12 bases between. The CDR3 DNA follows: TGTGCCAGCAGCCTCCGGCGGGCGAACACTGAAGCTTTCTTT. As protein: CASSLRRANTEAFF.

The chain has TRBV4-2 and TRBJ2-2; D remains ambiguous. Trimming stripped 6 bases from V and 0 bases from J, with 11 bases between. Germline lookup yields CDR1 LGHNA and CDR2 YNFKEQ. The length of the CDR3 is 15 residues. CDR3 bases: TGTGCCAGCAGAGACCTCCAACCGAACACCGGGGAGCTGTTTTTT. The encoded protein is CASRDLQPNTGELFF.

This chain uses TRBV5-4 with TRBJ1-1; no firm D call. The CDR3 spans 15 residues. V shed 0 bases and J shed 1 base, with 10 bases lying between them. Looked up from germline, CDR1 is SGHNT and CDR2 is YYREEE (reference sequence). CDR3 residues: CASSLGLQANTEAFF. The DNA for the CDR3 is TGTGCCAGCAGCTTGGGACTTCAGGCGAACACTGAAGCTTTCTTT.

The genes are TRBV10-1 and TRBJ2-7, with TRBD1 matching 10 bases. CDR1 is WNHNN and CDR2 is SYGVQD in the germline V gene (reference sequence). The CDR3 is made up of 15 amino acids. The V and J ends lost 5 bases and 4 bases, in that order; junction bases with no gene match: 8. In DNA form, the CDR3 reads TGCGCCAGCAGTAAACGGACAGGGGGAAATTACGAGCAGTACTTC. It translates to CASSKRTGGNYEQYF.

The genes are TRBV6-1 and TRBJ1-1, with D perhaps matching TRBD1 (5 bases). The CDR3 contains 13 residues. Trimming stripped 4 bases from V and 5 bases from J, with 11 bases between. Per the germline V gene, CDR1 is MNHNS and CDR2 is SASEGT. The CDR3 DNA follows: TGTGCCAGCAGTGTTAACTGGGGGACTGAAGCTTTCTTT. It is translated as CASSVNWGTEAFF.

This clonotype was detected only a few times. The gene calls are TRBV7-9 and TRBJ2-3, with a tentative D call TRBD2 (6 bases). The CDR3 consists of 15 residues. From germline, CDR1 is SEHNR and CDR2 FQNEAQ (reference sequence). V gave up 5 bases and J gave up 2 bases, with 14 bases separating them. CDR3 in DNA: TGTGCCAGCAGCCCGCGGGGCAGAAACACAGATACGCAGTATTTT. Its protein product is CASSPRGRNTDTQYF.

J is TRBJ2-3 and V is TRBV15; 10 bases are shared with TRBD1. Germline lookup yields CDR1 LNHNV and CDR2 YYDKDF (reference sequence). The CDR3 has 18 residues. V shed 1 base and J 10 bases; nucleotides not matched to a gene: 17. In DNA form, the CDR3 reads TGTGCCACCAGCAGAGCGAAGCTCCGGGACAGGGGCTCGGGTCCGCAGTATTTT. This translates into CATSRAKLRDRGSGPQYF.

The chain has TRBV2 and TRBJ1-1; D gene uncertain. V shed 6 bases and J shed 1 base, with 15 bases lying between them. The CDR3 loop spans 15 amino acids. The V gene's germline CDR1 is SNHLY and CDR2 FYNNEI. CDR3 in DNA: TGTGCCAGCAGCTTGGAAGGGCGCGGGAACACTGAAGCTTTCTTT. Translation gives CASSLEGRGNTEAFF.

This clonotype turned up a few times. This chain connects TRBV19 to TRBJ2-2; 8 nucleotides line up with TRBD1. Trimming cost V 4 bases and J 5 bases; bases outside gene matches: 6. The CDR3 is 15 residues long. Germline V lookup: CDR1 LNHDA, CDR2 SQIVND (reference sequence). The chain's CDR3 is CASSTTGTGTGELFF. DNA of the CDR3: TGTGCCAGTAGTACAACCGGGACAGGAACCGGGGAGCTGTTTTTT.

This clonotype turned up a few times. The rearrangement uses TRBV15 and TRBJ2-7; 10 nucleotides line up with TRBD1. Germline V gene sequence: CDR1 LNHNV, CDR2 YYDKDF (reference sequence). CDR3 length: 15 amino acids. V lost 5 bases, J lost 7 bases, and 11 bases stayed unmatched. In nucleotides, the CDR3 is TGTGCCACCAGCGGTTCGGACAGGGGGTATTGGGAGCAGTACTTC. It translates to CATSGSDRGYWEQYF.

The rearrangement uses TRBV15 and TRBJ2-2; 7 bases are shared with TRBD2. Germline trimming cut 0 bases from V and 8 bases from J; bases unmatched to any gene: 12. The CDR3 is made up of 17 amino acids. Germline loops: CDR1 LNHNV, CDR2 YYDKDF (reference sequence). The CDR3 loop is CATSRDLSSGGLGELFF. The CDR3 DNA reads TGTGCCACCAGCAGAGATTTGTCTAGCGGTGGGTTGGGGGAGCTGTTTTTT.

This chain joins TRBV27 and TRBJ1-6, with D maybe TRBD1 (5 bases). Trimming took off 3 bases at V and 5 bases at J, with 14 bases between the two ends. CDR1 and CDR2 from the germline V gene are MNHEY and SMNVEV (reference sequence). This CDR3 is built from 16 residues. The CDR3 DNA reads as TGTGCCAGCAGTTTCGGGGGGTCAAGGCATAATTCACCCCTCCACTTT. Its translation: CASSFGGSRHNSPLHF.

The genes are TRBV6-5 and TRBJ1-1; D remains ambiguous. Germline assignment: CDR1 MNHEY and CDR2 SVGAGI. This CDR3 has 14 residues. V shed 3 bases and J shed 4 bases, with 12 bases lying between them. The CDR3 loop reads CASSYGEGFTEAFF. CDR3 coding DNA: TGTGCCAGCAGTTATGGTGAGGGATTCACTGAAGCTTTCTTT.

This clonotype was recorded a few times. The chain is built from TRBV20-1 and TRBJ1-1; unclear D gene. V was pared by 5 bases and J by 5 bases, with 15 bases between. CDR3 length: 13 residues. Per the germline V gene, CDR1 is DFQATT and CDR2 is SNEGSKA (reference sequence). The DNA of the CDR3 is TGCAGTGCTTCGCCGTGGACGGGTACTGAAGCTTTCTTT. Its translation is CSASPWTGTEAFF.

This clonotype was counted only a few times. The chain couples TRBV27 to TRBJ1-5, with TRBD1 matching 7 bases. Losses at the gene ends were 6 bases for V and 2 bases for J; bases not matched to a gene: 4. CDR1 is MNHEY, CDR2 SMNVEV, per germline (reference sequence). The CDR3 runs 14 residues. CDR3 protein: CASRLTGGNQPQHF. DNA for the CDR3: TGTGCCAGCAGACTTACAGGGGGCAATCAGCCCCAGCATTTT.

CDR3 nucleotide sequence: TGTGCCAGCTCACCGCCCACAGGGGGAAACACCATATATTTT. This translates into CASSPPTGGNTIYF. This sequence joins TRBV18 and TRBJ1-3; a possible D gene is TRBD1 (6 bases). The V and J ends lost 3 bases and 4 bases respectively, with 10 bases between them. This CDR3 comprises 14 residues. Germline V gene sequence: CDR1 KGHSH, CDR2 LQKENI.

V and J are TRBV10-3 and TRBJ1-5, with unresolved D. Germline CDR1 is ENHRY and CDR2 is SYGVKD. The CDR3 extends over 15 amino acids. Trimming left V 8 bases short and J 0 bases short, with 14 bases between. In DNA form, the CDR3 reads TGTGCCATCGGTAGGGAAGACTATAGCAATCAGCCCCAGCATTTT. This translates into CAIGREDYSNQPQHF.

The CDR3 region is CASNVRQGSGNTIYF. The CDR3 bases are TGTGCCAGCAATGTTCGACAGGGGTCTGGAAACACCATATATTTT. The chain is built from TRBV6-1 and TRBJ1-3; TRBD1 agrees at 8 bases. Germline V lookup: CDR1 MNHNS, CDR2 SASEGT. CDR3 length equals 15 residues. V lost 7 bases to trimming and J lost 1 base; unmatched junction nucleotides: 6.

V and J are TRBV12-3 or TRBV12-4 and TRBJ1-3; D is possibly TRBD1 (5 bases). This CDR3 has 12 residues. With 7 bases removed from V and 8 bases from J, the gap between germline ends came to 12 bases. CDR3 in amino acids: CASNRRGDTIYF. The CDR3 region has the DNA TGTGCCAGCAATAGAAGGGGTGACACCATATATTTT.